This T cell receptor beta chain was observed in a study of blood T cell repertoires in COVID-19. This clone came up once. Repertoires were generated with immunoSEQ multiplex PCR, while TCRdb's copy carries only in-frame clones and drops some. The table has 40,000 or so clones, roughly 90% seen once. The CDR3 runs 16 residues. Germline V gives CDR1 SGHNT, CDR2 YYREEE (reference sequence). The ends were cut back, 4 bases at V and 0 bases at J, with 15 bases in the middle. Sequencing used peripheral blood. The chain uses TRBV5-4 and TRBJ2-3, with D possibly matching TRBD2 (6 bases). The receptor was isolated from a man aged 45-65 years with active COVID-19. The CDR3 sequence is CASSMDYSTSTDTQYF. The CDR3 bases are TGTGCCAGCAGCATGGACTACTCGACTAGCACAGATACGCAGTATTTT.